This TCR beta chain is from a study of cytomegalovirus exposure and HLA in healthy donors listed by TCRdb under 2017. With regard to the full study: In an earlier analysis of under 750 of the donors, around 290 Gb of sequence data and approximately 120 million unique TCR beta sequences from about 179 million T cells were reported. An early release that covered roughly 600 HLA-typed donors contained about 300 gigabases of sequencing data and 80 million or so unique TCR sequences. To predict cytomegalovirus infection status, the study combined high-throughput TCR immunosequencing, statistical association of individual TCRs with disease status, and machine learning. An earlier analysis of some 600 of the donors applied high-throughput TCR beta sequencing to assess whether each TCR beta V gene segment acted as functional or pseudogenic. Among 300 to 500 genotyped donors of the cohort, an average of about 220,000 unique TCR beta nucleotide sequences was sequenced per donor, of which approximately 19% were non-productive. The study aimed to test whether cataloging public T cell receptors could reveal signatures of past pathogen exposure. A later genetic analysis took genome-wide SNP genotypes for about three fifths of the roughly 670 donors and used that subset as a discovery cohort. Along with the approximately 600-subject first cohort, a separate validation cohort of roughly 110 different subjects was used. Alongside the repertoire data, information on donor age, sex, ethnicity and CMV serostatus was compiled. The T cell repertoires of under 700 subjects were profiled by immunosequencing and related to cytomegalovirus serostatus. Of the 300 to 500 genotyped donors, 75% to 85% were placed in the genetic ancestry cluster associated with self-reported Caucasian donors. Rather than drawing on any new phenotypic data, the later analysis identified candidate immune exposures from TCR beta sequences and the way those sequences occurred across donors. A later analysis re-analyzed previously published TCR beta repertoires from 500 to 700 donors and added high-resolution HLA genotyping to study TCR occurrence patterns. All discovery cohort repertoires had been generated using a single sequencing platform. HLA typing included class I and class II loci at four-digit resolution. Several DR-DQ haplotypes were handled as single units for association and clustering because linkage in the cohort was strong. The number of typed donors differed by locus: about 629-630 for A, B, C, DRB1 and DQB1; 500 to 550 for DQA1; 606 for DPA1; and some 430 for DPB1.

Preparation of the library involved the immunoSEQ multiplex PCR assay. A mixture of 60 forward primers for TCR Vbeta segments and 13 reverse primers for TCR Jbeta segments was used in the multiplex PCR. The CDR3 region of rearranged TCR beta genes was amplified from genomic DNA by a multiplex PCR assay. The Illumina HiSeq System was used to sequence the amplified TCR beta libraries as 87-base-pair reads. Regarding the original processing steps: A later analysis tallied 70 million to 100 million unique TCR beta chains across the approximately 670 repertoires, and 10 million to 11 million of those chains were shared by two or more donors. To remove PCR and sequencing errors, raw reads were error-corrected and collapsed into unique sequences using a nearest-neighbor algorithm that merged closely related sequences. Alignment of CDR3 sequences to IMGT reference sequences was used to assign V, D and J gene segments. Each retained sequence needed at least a six-nucleotide match to both a V gene segment and a J gene segment. A rearrangement counted as productive if the CDR3 had no stop codons and remained in frame with V and J, and every other rearrangement counted as non-productive. CDR3 was defined by IMGT convention, running from the second conserved V-encoded cysteine to the conserved J-encoded phenylalanine. Sequences without an unambiguous match to a single V gene segment were excluded from the earlier analysis of about 600 of the donors. An earlier analysis of around 600 of the donors classified V segments as functional when productive rearrangements were above 56.7% and as segregating when the standard deviation between donors was above 5%. To diagnose cytomegalovirus status from the catalog of TCR beta chain sequences, a statistical classification framework was built. In a later analysis, V and J genes were assigned by comparing TCR nucleotide sequences against IMGT/GENE-DB human TR gene sequences. In a later analysis, CDR3 sequences and most-parsimonious VDJ recombination scenarios were assigned using the TCRdist pipeline. A later analysis defined each TCR beta chain by its CDR3 amino acid sequence plus V-gene family, and excluded reads lacking a unique V-gene family. To address suspected cross-contamination and a sequencing artifact, a later analysis removed 592 highly shared, low-generation-probability nucleotide sequences. For each public chain, a later analysis derived a clonal expansion index from normalized ranks of inferred template counts within each repertoire. In a later analysis, generation probabilities were computed with a VDJ recombination model fitted to out-of-frame rearrangements, and the resulting probabilities were checked against IGoR. In a later analysis, hypergeometric tests were used to score TCR-TCR, TCR-HLA and TCR-CMV co-occurrence, with a repertoire-size bias correction applied to TCR pairs. False discovery rates were estimated in a later analysis by permuting HLA or CMV assignments 20 times. In a later analysis, co-occurring TCRs were grouped using DBSCAN, and TCRdist sequence similarity was added for clustering within HLA-allele-positive subsets. Repertoires with fewer than 30,000 or more than 120,000 public chains were left out of co-occurrence clustering, as were a few repertoires with anomalous nucleotide sharing. Drawn from immuneACCESS, this table holds only the in-frame rearrangements with V and J called that TCRdb kept. Clones are partly lost; checked studies trace under half to an unresolved V gene and leave the rest unexplained. That table is the source of V, J and clone size, and D and trimming were worked out from the DNA. For this sample there are 99,000 or so clones; 76% appear just once. The biggest ten clones account for over 8% of the sample.

The cohort was made up of about 670 healthy bone marrow donors. At the time of sampling, all cohort members were nominally healthy, though unrecorded immune exposures were likely present. The donor was CMV seropositive and belonged to the group of over 250 seropositive cohort members. Every donor gave a peripheral blood sample, and the peripheral blood mononuclear cells from that sample were used for TCR beta sequencing. The Qiagen DNeasy Blood Extraction Kit was used to extract genomic DNA from the blood cell samples. This clone was detected a few times. What antigen it recognizes has not been identified. Within one base of it there is no much larger clone, and no base qualities were kept. The germline V gene supplies CDR1 MNHEY and CDR2 SVGAGI. V was cut back by 7 bases and J by 6 bases, leaving a gap of 10 bases between them. Reading from cysteine to phenylalanine, the CDR3 counts 11 amino acids. CDR3 DNA only is kept here, 33 bases in frame from base 1.

The investigation overall reported the following: According to a later analysis, TCR association rates differed among HLA loci, with DRB1 alleles showing the most associated TCRs and HLA-C alleles showing the fewest. Over 15 rarely observed V segments, including chromosome 9 orphons, were excluded from the earlier analysis of several hundred of the donors because counts were too low. Compared with the 666-donor mean, donors in an Asian-associated ancestry cluster had fewer N-insertions in productive TCRs, according to a later genetic analysis. Strong co-occurrence of HLA alleles, especially DR and DQ, made assigning TCR associations to individual alleles difficult. The study listed 164 TCR beta chains as associated with cytomegalovirus. The authors suggested that the approach could potentially be generalized to other disease states and immunological phenotypes. In a later analysis, several top co-occurrence clusters were reported to appear linked to parvovirus B19, influenza, CMV and Epstein-Barr virus. The 87-base-pair reads could not distinguish some IMGT-functional V segments, including TRBV6-2 and TRBV6-3, so those segments were excluded. Most TCR sequences were observed very rarely across donors, whereas some public TCRs were present in many individuals. In an earlier analysis of more than 500 of the donors, most TCR beta V segments appeared in productive rearrangements about 87% or about 30% of the time, broadly matching IMGT annotations. A further reported finding was that TCR beta sequences accurately predicted the HLA-A and HLA-B alleles for most subjects in the first cohort. Linkage disequilibrium might explain the correlated functional status among segregating V segments, but an unknown experimental factor could not be ruled out. In a later analysis, HLA-associated TCR beta chains were found to be more clonally expanded and to have lower generation probabilities than equally common non-associated chains. A later genetic analysis associated a missense DCLRE1C variant with V-gene and J-gene trimming of TCR beta chains, and an independent cohort replicated the association. The only immune exposure information available for the cohort was CMV serostatus. In a later analysis, 16,951 TCR beta sequences were associated with specific HLA alleles at a false discovery rate of 0.05. Because HLA typing was missing for some donors at each locus, association tests included only the typed subset. The sequencing pipeline was judged likely to have produced a cluster of highly shared sequence variants as a technical artifact. A few of the identified cytomegalovirus-associated TCR beta chains were confirmed in vitro to be specific for cytomegalovirus antigens. In both the original and validation cohorts, the classifier was reported to diagnose cytomegalovirus status with high specificity and sensitivity. According to a later analysis, most CMV-associated TCR beta chains appeared to be HLA-restricted, and the HLA associations seemed to be driven largely by CMV exposure. Presence/absence analyses assumed roughly uniform sequencing depth across donors, an assumption that may not hold. This cohort had only TCR beta chains sequenced, and the lack of alpha or paired-chain data limited which features could be detected.

Specimen: PBMCs. The sequence derives from a man aged 35 to 55 in good health and CMV-seropositive. The receptor chain draws on TRBV6-5 and TRBJ2-7, and possibly TRBD2, on 6 matching bases. Read as DNA, the sequence is TGTGCCAGCAAATCGGAGGGCGAGCAGTACTTC. Its product reads: CASKSEGEQYF.